The 6 T cell receptor beta chains given below trace back to one sample, sequenced in a study of T cells after yellow fever vaccination (dated by TCRdb to the late 2010s). In light of the paper, this sample's treatment or condition label describes: live attenuated yellow fever vaccine strain. Libraries were prepared through 5' RACE. Sequencing relied on an Illumina HiSeq 2500. TCRdb reanalyzed the raw reads on its own, using fastp at Q25 for trimming and MiXCR for clone calling, and kept in-frame beta chains. All rows with the same CDR3 protein become a single entry with the most common DNA and genes. This sample has around 400,000 distinct CDR3 sequences in its table, and roughly 11% of those were observed once. The ten largest clones take up 15% to 20% of the sample. The sequencing here drew on PBMCs, taken on the day of the first yellow fever vaccination. These receptors were obtained from a man aged 18 to 29 who received the YFV17D yellow fever vaccine.

This clonotype was seen a few times. V usage is TRBV20-1 and J usage is TRBJ2-3, with D tentatively TRBD1 (5 bases). The germline V gene has CDR1 DFQATT and CDR2 SNEGSKA (reference sequence). V lost 5 bases and J lost 2, with 17 bases in between. The CDR3 covers 15 residues. The CDR3 DNA is TGCAGTGCTGGTGGGGCTACCTTTTCCACAGATACGCAGTATTTT. It specifies CSAGGATFSTDTQYF.

This clonotype was seen a few times. The J gene is TRBJ2-5, the V gene TRBV29-1; the D is unclear. The V end lost 4 bases, the J end lost 5 bases, and 11 bases lay between the germline ends. The CDR3 spans 12 residues. In germline, CDR1 is SQVTM, CDR2 ANQGSEA. The CDR3 DNA reads TGCAGCGTTGCTACAGCGCGGGAGACCCAGTACTTC. Encoded protein: CSVATARETQYF.

This clonotype has ten or more counts. Here the CDR3 DNA reads TGTGCCAGCTCACCAGCGGGGAACACCGGGGAGCTGTTTTTT. Translating it yields CASSPAGNTGELFF. The chain links TRBV18 to TRBJ2-2; a weak D match, TRBD2 (5 bases). The CDR3 contains 14 residues. V lost 2 bases and J lost 1, with 5 bases in between. Germline V gives CDR1 KGHSH, CDR2 LQKENI.

V is TRBV28 and J is TRBJ1-5, with D hard to call. CDR1 MDHEN and CDR2 SYDVKM come from the germline V gene. V was shortened by 6 bases and J by 3 bases, with 12 bases between the two germline ends. This CDR3 comprises 14 residues. CDR3 DNA sequence: TGTGCCAGCAGCGAAAGACGGATCAATCAGCCCCAGCATTTT. Protein: CASSERRINQPQHF.

This rearrangement joins TRBV12-3 or TRBV12-4 to TRBJ1-5; no clear D. Trimming took 6 bases from V and 6 from J, leaving 15 bases between them. There are 14 residues in the CDR3. Here the CDR3 reads CASSRGSSPQPQHF. The CDR3 nucleotides read TGTGCCAGCAGCCGGGGTTCAAGCCCTCAGCCCCAGCATTTT.

The chain recombines TRBV7-2 with TRBJ2-2; weak D call: TRBD2 (6 bases). This CDR3 is built from 17 residues. Germline values: CDR1 SGHTA, CDR2 FQGNSA. V lost 2 bases and J lost 4, with 17 bases in between. The DNA for the CDR3 is TGTGCCAGCAGCTTACCCCGAGATAGCGGCTCCACCGGGGAGCTGTTTTTT. Protein sequence: CASSLPRDSGSTGELFF.